Shown below are 14 T cell receptor beta chains from a single sample sequenced in a study. TCRdb reprocessed the 5' RACE reads via MiXCR and lists one record per CDR3 protein. The sample contains about 32,000 distinct CDR3 sequences, around 22% of which appear only once. Sequencing was carried out using memory CD4+ T cells sorted from blood. The subset here: memory CD4+ T cells, CD4+CD45RO+CD25-. The receptors here all came from a female donor with breast cancer.

The J gene is TRBJ1-3, the V gene TRBV2, with D maybe TRBD1 (5 bases). Trimming removed 8 bases at V and 2 bases at J, with 19 bases between. The V gene's germline CDR1 is SNHLY and CDR2 FYNNEI. The CDR3 sequence is 16 residues long. The CDR3 region is CASRLHSGTPGNTIYF. The CDR3 nucleotides are TGTGCCAGCCGACTCCACTCCGGGACGCCTGGAAACACCATATATTTT.

A few counts support this clonotype. The chain employs TRBV5-1 and TRBJ2-7; D uncertain. This CDR3 region has 18 residues. Germline assignment: CDR1 SGHRS and CDR2 YFSETQ. Trimming removed 0 bases at V and 3 bases at J, with 22 bases between. The chain's CDR3 is CASSLGDQPGPANYEQYF. In DNA, the CDR3 is TGCGCCAGCAGCTTGGGAGACCAACCGGGCCCAGCCAACTACGAGCAGTACTTC.

This clonotype came up a few times. This rearrangement joins TRBV29-1 to TRBJ2-7; 7 nucleotides agree with TRBD1. Germline V CDR1 and CDR2: SQVTM, ANQGSEA. The CDR3 is 17 residues long. V trimming: 4 bases; J trimming: 3 bases; junction bases outside the gene matches: 18. CDR3 coding DNA: TGCAGCGTTGTGGCAGGGGGATCGAGCGGAGCGATCTACGAGCAGTACTTC. Encoded protein: CSVVAGGSSGAIYEQYF.

This rearrangement joins TRBV7-2 to TRBJ2-7, with no clear D. V lost 3 bases and J 0 bases, leaving 9 bases between the germline ends. CDR1 SGHTA and CDR2 FQGNSA come from the germline V gene. The CDR3 loop spans 14 amino acids. The CDR3 region is CASSFGLDSYEQYF. CDR3 DNA sequence: TGTGCCAGCAGCTTTGGGCTAGACTCCTACGAGCAGTACTTC.

This sequence joins TRBV6-1 and TRBJ2-1, with 9 bases fitting TRBD1. This CDR3 has 15 amino acids. The J segment lost 3 bases and the V segment lost 3 bases, leaving 3 bases of the junction unmatched. The V gene's germline CDR1 is MNHNS and CDR2 SASEGT. In nucleotides, the CDR3 is TGTGCCAGCAGTGACCGGGACAGGGACTACAATGAGCAGTTCTTC. This codes for CASSDRDRDYNEQFF.

This clonotype showed up just a few times. The chain uses TRBV20-1 and TRBJ2-5; D is possibly TRBD1 (6 bases). The CDR3 runs to 12 residues. Germline V gene data show CDR1 as DFQATT and CDR2 as SNEGSKA (reference sequence). CDR3 region: CIRGGTAETQYF. In DNA form, the CDR3 reads TGCATCAGAGGGGGTACAGCGGAGACCCAGTACTTC.

This chain uses TRBV4-3 with TRBJ2-7; D not resolved. Trimming shortened V by 1 base and J by 3 bases, and 16 bases separated the two germline ends. The CDR3 loop spans 16 amino acids. Germline V CDR1 and CDR2: LGHNA, YSLEER. CDR3 nucleotide sequence: TGCGCCAGCAGCCAAGGCATCGGAAAGCAGGACTACGAGCAGTACTTC. The encoded protein is CASSQGIGKQDYEQYF.

In its sample, this clonotype was seen a few times. J is TRBJ2-1 and V is TRBV6-5; D unclear. The V end lost 0 bases, the J end lost 0 bases, and 15 bases lay between the germline ends. CDR1 and CDR2 (germline): MNHEY, SVGAGI. CDR3 length equals 18 residues. The CDR3 protein is CASSYSTLGSTSYNEQFF. CDR3 coding DNA: TGTGCCAGCAGTTACTCGACGTTGGGGTCAACCTCCTACAATGAGCAGTTCTTC.

This clonotype has a count of ten or more. The chain has TRBV7-9 and TRBJ2-5; 8 nucleotides agree with TRBD1. This CDR3 region has 15 residues. Trimming at V came to 3 bases and at J to 5 bases, leaving 8 bases not matched to a gene. Germline assignment: CDR1 SEHNR and CDR2 FQNEAQ (reference sequence). The CDR3 DNA reads as TGTGCCAGCAGCTTGGACAGGGCCGAGGGGGAGACCCAGTACTTC. Translation gives CASSLDRAEGETQYF.

This clonotype was found a few times. The V call is TRBV4-1, the J call TRBJ2-7; TRBD2 matches 7 bases. This CDR3 has 15 amino acids. Germline loops: CDR1 MGHRA, CDR2 YSYEKL. With V trimmed by 3 bases and J by 2 bases, 7 bases remained unmatched. The CDR3 reads CASSHQIAGAYEQYF. CDR3 coding DNA: TGCGCCAGCAGCCACCAGATAGCGGGTGCCTACGAGCAGTACTTC.

V is TRBV12-3 or TRBV12-4 and J is TRBJ2-5; D is unresolved. V lost 8 bases and J lost 1, with 8 bases in between. The length of the CDR3 is 12 residues. The CDR3 loop reads CASSVSQETQYF. The CDR3 nucleotides are TGTGCCAGCTCTGTCAGCCAAGAGACCCAGTACTTC.

As for this clonotype: This sequence may be a read error, since a much larger clone differs from it by one base. The final CDR3 position lacks the conserved phenylalanine or tryptophan, pointing to a likely read error. This rearrangement joins TRBV6-5 to TRBJ2-1, with unresolved D. The CDR3 is made up of 11 amino acids. V lost 7 bases, J lost 4 bases, and 5 bases lay in between. The germline CDR1 and CDR2 sequences are MNHEY and SVGAGI. As DNA, the CDR3 is TGTGCCAGCAAAGAATACAATGAGCAGTTCTGC. It specifies CASKEYNEQFC.

The chain joins TRBV24-1 to TRBJ2-7; no reliable D call. Germline CDR1 KGHDR, CDR2 SFDVKD. Trimming removed 4 bases at V and 0 bases at J, with 9 bases between. CDR3 length: 14 amino acids. The CDR3 loop is CATSEAGPSYEQYF. CDR3 DNA: TGTGCCACCAGTGAAGCTGGGCCCTCCTACGAGCAGTACTTC.

This clonotype was recorded many times. The chain has TRBV7-9 and TRBJ2-2; a weak D match, TRBD1 (6 bases). V lost 2 bases, J lost 4 bases, and 17 bases lay in between. This CDR3 comprises 17 residues. CDR1 and CDR2 (germline): SEHNR, FQNEAQ (reference sequence). The CDR3 sequence: CASSLLMSDSVTGELFF. The DNA for the CDR3 is TGTGCCAGCAGCTTATTAATGTCGGACAGTGTCACCGGGGAGCTGTTTTTT.